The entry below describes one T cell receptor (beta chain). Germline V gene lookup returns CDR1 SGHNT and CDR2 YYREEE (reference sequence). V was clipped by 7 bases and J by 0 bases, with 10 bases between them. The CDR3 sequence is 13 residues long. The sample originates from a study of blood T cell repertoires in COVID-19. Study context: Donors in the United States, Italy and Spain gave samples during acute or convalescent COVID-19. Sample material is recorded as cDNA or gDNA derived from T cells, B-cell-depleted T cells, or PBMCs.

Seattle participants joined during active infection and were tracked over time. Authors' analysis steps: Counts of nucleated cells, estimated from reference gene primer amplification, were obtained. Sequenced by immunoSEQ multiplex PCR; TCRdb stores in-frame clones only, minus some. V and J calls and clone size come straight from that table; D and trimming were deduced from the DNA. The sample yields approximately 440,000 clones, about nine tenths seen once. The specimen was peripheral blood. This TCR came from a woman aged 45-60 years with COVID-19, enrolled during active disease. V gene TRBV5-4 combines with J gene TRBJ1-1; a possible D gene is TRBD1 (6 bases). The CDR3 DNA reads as TGTGCCAGCGGGAGGGGGATGAACACTGAAGCTTTCTTT. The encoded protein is CASGRGMNTEAFF.